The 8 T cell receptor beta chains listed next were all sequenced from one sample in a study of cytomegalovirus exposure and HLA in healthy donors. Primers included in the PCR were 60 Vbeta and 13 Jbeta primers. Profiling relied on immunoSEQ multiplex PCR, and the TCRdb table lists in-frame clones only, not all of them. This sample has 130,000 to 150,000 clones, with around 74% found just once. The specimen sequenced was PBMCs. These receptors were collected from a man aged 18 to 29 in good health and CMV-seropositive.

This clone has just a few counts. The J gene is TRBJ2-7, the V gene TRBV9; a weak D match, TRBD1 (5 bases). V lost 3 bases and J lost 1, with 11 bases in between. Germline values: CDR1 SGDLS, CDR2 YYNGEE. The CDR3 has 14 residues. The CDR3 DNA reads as TGTGCCAGCAGCGAGGGGCAGGGATCCTACGAGCAGTACTTC. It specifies CASSEGQGSYEQYF.

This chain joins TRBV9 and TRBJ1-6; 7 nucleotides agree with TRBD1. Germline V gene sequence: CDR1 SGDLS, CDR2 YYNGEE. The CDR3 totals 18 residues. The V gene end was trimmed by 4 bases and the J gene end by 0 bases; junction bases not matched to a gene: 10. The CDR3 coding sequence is TGTGCCAGCAGCCTTACAGGACAGGCCAGCTCCTATAATTCACCCCTCCACTTT. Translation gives CASSLTGQASSYNSPLHF.

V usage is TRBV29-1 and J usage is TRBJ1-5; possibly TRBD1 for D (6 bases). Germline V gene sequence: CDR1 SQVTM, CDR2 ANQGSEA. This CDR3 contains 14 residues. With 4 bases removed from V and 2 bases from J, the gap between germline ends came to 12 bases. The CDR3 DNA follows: TGCAGCGTTGTAAGCAGGGGTGGCAATCAGCCCCAGCATTTT. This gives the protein CSVVSRGGNQPQHF.

The CDR3 region has the DNA TGCGCCAGCAGCCAAGATCTAGGGGCCTACGAGCAGTACTTC. Translating gives CASSQDLGAYEQYF. V is TRBV4-3 and J is TRBJ2-7; weak D call: TRBD1 (5 bases). This CDR3 region has 14 residues. V shed 0 bases and J shed 2 bases, with 8 bases lying between them. The germline V gene encodes CDR1 LGHNA and CDR2 YSLEER.

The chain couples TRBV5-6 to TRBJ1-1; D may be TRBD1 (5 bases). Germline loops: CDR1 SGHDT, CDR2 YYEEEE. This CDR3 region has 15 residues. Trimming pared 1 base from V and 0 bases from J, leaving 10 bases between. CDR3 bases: TGTGCCAGCAGCTTGTGGACAAGATTGAACACTGAAGCTTTCTTT. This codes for CASSLWTRLNTEAFF.

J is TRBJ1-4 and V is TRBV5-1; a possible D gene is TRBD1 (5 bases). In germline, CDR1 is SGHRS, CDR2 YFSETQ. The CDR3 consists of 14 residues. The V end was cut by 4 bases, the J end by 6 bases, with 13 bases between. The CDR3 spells CASSRGGGDEKLFF. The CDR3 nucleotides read TGCGCCAGCAGCCGGGGCGGCGGGGATGAAAAACTGTTTTTT.

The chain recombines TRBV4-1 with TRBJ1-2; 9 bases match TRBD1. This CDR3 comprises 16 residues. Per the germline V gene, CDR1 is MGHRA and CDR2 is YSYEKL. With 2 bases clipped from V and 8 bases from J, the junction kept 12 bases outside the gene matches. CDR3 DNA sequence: TGCGCCAGCAGCCAACAAAGGACCGGGACAGGGAAAGGCTACACCTTC. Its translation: CASSQQRTGTGKGYTF.

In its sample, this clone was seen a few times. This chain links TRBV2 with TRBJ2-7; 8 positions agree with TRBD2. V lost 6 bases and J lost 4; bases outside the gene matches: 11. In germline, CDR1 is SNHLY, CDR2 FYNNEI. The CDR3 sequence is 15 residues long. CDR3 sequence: CASSAGPGGPYEQYF. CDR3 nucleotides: TGTGCCAGCAGCGCGGGCCCGGGGGGGCCTTACGAGCAGTACTTC.